Below, 7 T cell receptor beta chains from the same sample are listed, as sequenced in a study of blood T cell repertoires in COVID-19. Libraries were prepared by immunoSEQ multiplex PCR; TCRdb keeps only in-frame clonotypes and omits some of them. The table has under 500,000 clones, approximately 90% seen once. Source material: PBMCs or T cells enriched from blood (not recorded which). Receptors originate from a man younger than 45 who had recovered from COVID-19.

V gene TRBV28 combines with J gene TRBJ2-7, with 7 bases lining up with TRBD1. The CDR3 covers 14 residues. The V gene's germline CDR1 is MDHEN and CDR2 SYDVKM. V shed 3 bases, J shed 6 bases, and the junction held 8 bases outside the gene matches. CDR3 sequence: CASSFRDRTFEQYF. The DNA of the CDR3 is TGTGCCAGCAGTTTTCGGGACAGAACCTTCGAGCAGTACTTC.

This clone was found a few times. This chain uses TRBV18 with TRBJ1-4; no definite D call. The CDR3 contains 14 residues. CDR1 and CDR2 (germline): KGHSH, LQKENI. V was shortened by 3 bases and J by 7 bases, with 12 bases between the two germline ends. In nucleotides, the CDR3 is TGTGCCAGCTCACCCCAAGAAAAACTTGAAAAACTGTTTTTT. Translation: CASSPQEKLEKLFF.

This sequence joins TRBV29-1 and TRBJ2-1; the D gene is possibly TRBD2 (6 bases). This CDR3 has 14 amino acids. Germline V gene sequence: CDR1 SQVTM, CDR2 ANQGSEA. V was cut by 6 bases and J by 7 bases, with 19 bases left in between. DNA for the CDR3: TGCAGCGTCCGTCCGGGGGAGGTCCTAAATGAGCAGTTCTTC. The encoded protein is CSVRPGEVLNEQFF.

V usage is TRBV6-4 and J usage is TRBJ1-1; no definite D call. Germline lookup yields CDR1 MRHNA and CDR2 SNTAGT. V was shortened by 10 bases and J by 5 bases, with 5 bases between the two germline ends. The CDR3 covers 9 residues. CDR3 loop: CATLTEAFF. CDR3 sequence (DNA): TGTGCCACCCTAACTGAAGCTTTCTTT.

The chain carries TRBV18 and TRBJ1-2; D is possibly TRBD1 (6 bases). The V end lost 2 bases, the J end lost 4 bases, and 14 bases lay between the germline ends. Germline V gene sequence: CDR1 KGHSH, CDR2 LQKENI. The CDR3 is made up of 15 amino acids. As DNA, the CDR3 is TGTGCCAGCTCACCAGAGCTCAGGGGAAGCTATGGCTACACCTTC. Its protein is CASSPELRGSYGYTF.

J is TRBJ1-2 and V is TRBV5-1; TRBD1 is a possible D gene (6 bases). Trimming removed 4 bases from V and 4 bases from J, with 17 bases in between. The CDR3 consists of 15 residues. Germline-derived CDR1 and CDR2 are SGHRS and YFSETQ. CDR3 coding DNA: TGCGCCAGCAGCCCGGCAACAGGGATCACCTATGGCTACACCTTC. It encodes CASSPATGITYGYTF.

The rearrangement joins TRBV4-1 to TRBJ1-5, with TRBD1 matching 10 bases. The CDR3 runs 17 residues. Germline values: CDR1 MGHRA, CDR2 YSYEKL. With V trimmed by 4 bases and J by 0 bases, 6 bases remained unmatched. This CDR3 is CASSLTTGGNSNQPQHF. CDR3 bases: TGCGCCAGCAGCCTAACGACAGGGGGCAATAGCAATCAGCCCCAGCATTTT.